This TCR beta chain was documented in a study of blood T cell repertoires in COVID-19. Germline loops: CDR1 MGHRA, CDR2 YSYEKL. V lost 4 bases and J 1 base, leaving 11 bases between the germline ends. CDR3 size: 15 residues. The repertoire was sequenced with immunoSEQ multiplex PCR; TCRdb's copy has only in-frame clones and lacks some. The sample lists around 300,000 clones, around nine tenths seen once, with about 12% in the top ten. The receptor comes from a woman in her 70s with COVID-19, enrolled during active disease. The sequencing input was peripheral blood. The chain recombines TRBV4-1 with TRBJ1-5; TRBD1 is a possible D gene (6 bases). The CDR3 protein is CASSPQGLSNQPQHF. The CDR3, as DNA: TGCGCCAGCAGCCCGCAGGGGCTGAGCAATCAGCCCCAGCATTTT.